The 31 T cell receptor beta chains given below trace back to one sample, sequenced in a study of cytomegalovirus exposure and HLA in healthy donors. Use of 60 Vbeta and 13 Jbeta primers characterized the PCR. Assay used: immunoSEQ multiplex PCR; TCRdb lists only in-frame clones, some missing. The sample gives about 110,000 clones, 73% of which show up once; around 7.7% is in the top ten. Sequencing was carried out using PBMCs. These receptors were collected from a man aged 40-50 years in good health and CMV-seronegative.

CDR3: CASSKRGGPNEQFF. The DNA of the CDR3 is TGTGCCAGCAGTAAACGGGGGGGCCCCAATGAGCAGTTCTTC. V and J are TRBV28 and TRBJ2-1, with TRBD2 matching over 8 bases. The trim removed 5 bases at V and 6 bases at J, leaving 6 bases unmatched. The CDR3 runs 14 residues. CDR1 is MDHEN, CDR2 SYDVKM, per germline. Supplemented by reference TRBV28 and TRBJ2-1, the full variable domain reads DVKVTQSSRYLVKRTGEKVFLECVQDMDHENMFWYRQDPGLGLRLIYFSYDVKMKEKGDIPEGYSVSREKKERFSLILESASTNQTSMYLCASSKRGGPNEQFFGPGTRLTVL.

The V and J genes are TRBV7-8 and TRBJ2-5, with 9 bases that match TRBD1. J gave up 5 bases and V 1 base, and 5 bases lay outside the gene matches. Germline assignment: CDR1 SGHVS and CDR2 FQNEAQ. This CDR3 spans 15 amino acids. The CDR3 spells CASSLEQGAWETQYF. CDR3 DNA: TGTGCCAGCAGCTTAGAACAGGGGGCGTGGGAGACCCAGTACTTC.

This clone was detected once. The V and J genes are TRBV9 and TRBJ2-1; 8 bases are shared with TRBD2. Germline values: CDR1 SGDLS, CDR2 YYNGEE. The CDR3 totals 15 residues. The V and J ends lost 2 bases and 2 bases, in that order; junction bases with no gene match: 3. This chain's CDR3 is CASSVRGGTYNEQFF. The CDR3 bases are TGTGCCAGCAGCGTCCGGGGGGGCACCTACAATGAGCAGTTCTTC.

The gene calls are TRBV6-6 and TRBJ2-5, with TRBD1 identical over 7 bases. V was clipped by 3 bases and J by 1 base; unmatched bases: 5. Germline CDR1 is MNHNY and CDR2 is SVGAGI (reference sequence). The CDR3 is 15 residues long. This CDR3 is CASSYSTGPQETQYF. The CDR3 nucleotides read TGTGCCAGCAGTTATTCGACAGGGCCCCAAGAGACCCAGTACTTC.

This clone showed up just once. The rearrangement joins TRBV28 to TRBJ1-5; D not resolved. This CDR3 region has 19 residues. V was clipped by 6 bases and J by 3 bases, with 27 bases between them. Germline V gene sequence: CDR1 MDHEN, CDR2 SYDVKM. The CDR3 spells CASSSDRWGERLDNQPQHF. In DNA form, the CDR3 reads TGTGCCAGCAGCTCAGATCGCTGGGGAGAGCGCCTTGACAATCAGCCCCAGCATTTT.

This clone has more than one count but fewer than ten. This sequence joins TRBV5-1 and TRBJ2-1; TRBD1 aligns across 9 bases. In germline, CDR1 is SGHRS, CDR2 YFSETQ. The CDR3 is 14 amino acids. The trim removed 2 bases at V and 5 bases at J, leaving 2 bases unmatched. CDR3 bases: TGCGCCAGCAGCTTACAGGGGGCGAACAATGAGCAGTTCTTC. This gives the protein CASSLQGANNEQFF. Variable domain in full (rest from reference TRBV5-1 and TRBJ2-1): KAGVTQTPRYLIKTRGQQVTLSCSPISGHRSVSWYQQTPGQGLQFLFEYFSETQRNKGNFPGRFSGRQFSNSRSEMNVSTLELGDSALYLCASSLQGANNEQFFGPGTRLTVL.

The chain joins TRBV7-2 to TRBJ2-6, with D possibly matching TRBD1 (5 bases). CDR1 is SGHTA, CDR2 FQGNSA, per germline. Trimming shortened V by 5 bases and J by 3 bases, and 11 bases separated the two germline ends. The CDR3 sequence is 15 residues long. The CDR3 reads CASSPWGSGANVLTF. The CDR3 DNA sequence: TGTGCCAGCAGCCCATGGGGCAGTGGGGCCAACGTCCTGACTTTC.

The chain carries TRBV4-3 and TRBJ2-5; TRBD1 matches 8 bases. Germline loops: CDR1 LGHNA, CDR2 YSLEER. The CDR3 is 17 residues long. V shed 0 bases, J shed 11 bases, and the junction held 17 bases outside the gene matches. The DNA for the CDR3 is TGCGCCAGCAGCCAAGAACGCTGGGGGCAGGGGGCGATTGAGCAGTACTTC. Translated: CASSQERWGQGAIEQYF.

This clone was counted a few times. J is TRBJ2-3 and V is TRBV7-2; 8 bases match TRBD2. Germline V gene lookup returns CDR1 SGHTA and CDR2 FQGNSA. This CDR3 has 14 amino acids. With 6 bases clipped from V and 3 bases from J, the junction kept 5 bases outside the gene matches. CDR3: CASRPPGGTDTQYF. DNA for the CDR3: TGTGCCAGCAGACCGCCGGGAGGGACAGATACGCAGTATTTT.

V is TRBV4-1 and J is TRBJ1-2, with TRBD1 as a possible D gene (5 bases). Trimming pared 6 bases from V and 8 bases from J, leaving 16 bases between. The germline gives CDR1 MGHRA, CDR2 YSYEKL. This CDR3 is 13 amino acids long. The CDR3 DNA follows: TGCGCCAGCAGTCAGGGTAGGAATATCGGCTACACCTTC. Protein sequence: CASSQGRNIGYTF.

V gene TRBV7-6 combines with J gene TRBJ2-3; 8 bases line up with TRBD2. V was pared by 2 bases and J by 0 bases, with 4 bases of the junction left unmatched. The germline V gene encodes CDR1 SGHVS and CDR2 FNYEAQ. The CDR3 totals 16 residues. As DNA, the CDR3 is TGTGCCAGCAGCTTAAGGACTAGCACGAGCACAGATACGCAGTATTTT. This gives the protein CASSLRTSTSTDTQYF.

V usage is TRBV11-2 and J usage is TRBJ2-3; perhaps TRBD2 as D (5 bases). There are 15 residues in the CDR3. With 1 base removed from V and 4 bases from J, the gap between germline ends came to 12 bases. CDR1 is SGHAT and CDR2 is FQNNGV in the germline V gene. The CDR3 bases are TGTGCCAGCAGCTTAGTGTCTAGCTACTCAGATACGCAGTATTTT. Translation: CASSLVSSYSDTQYF.

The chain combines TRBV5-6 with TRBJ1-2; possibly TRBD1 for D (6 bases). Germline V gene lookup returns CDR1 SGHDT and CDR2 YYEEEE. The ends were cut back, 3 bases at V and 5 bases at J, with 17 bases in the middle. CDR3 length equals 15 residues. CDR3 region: CASSSGTSILYGYTF. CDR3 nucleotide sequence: TGTGCCAGCAGCTCCGGGACATCAATACTGTATGGCTACACCTTC. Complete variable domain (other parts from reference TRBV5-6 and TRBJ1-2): DAGVTQSPTHLIKTRGQQVTLRCSPKSGHDTVSWYQQALGQGPQFIFQYYEEEERQRGNFPDRFSGHQFPNYSSELNVNALLLGDSALYLCASSSGTSILYGYTFGSGTRLTVV.

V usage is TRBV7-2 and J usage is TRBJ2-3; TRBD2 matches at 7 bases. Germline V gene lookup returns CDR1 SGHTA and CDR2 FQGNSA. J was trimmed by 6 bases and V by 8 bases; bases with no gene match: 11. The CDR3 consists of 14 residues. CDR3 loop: CASSPSGGVDTQYF. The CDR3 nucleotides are TGTGCCAGCTCCCCGAGTGGGGGGGTGGATACGCAGTATTTT. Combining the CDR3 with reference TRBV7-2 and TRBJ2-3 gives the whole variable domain GAGVSQSPSNKVTEKGKDVELRCDPISGHTALYWYRQSLGQGLEFLIYFQGNSAPDKSGLPSDRFSAERTGGSVSTLTIQRTQQEDSAVYLCASSPSGGVDTQYFGPGTRLTVL.

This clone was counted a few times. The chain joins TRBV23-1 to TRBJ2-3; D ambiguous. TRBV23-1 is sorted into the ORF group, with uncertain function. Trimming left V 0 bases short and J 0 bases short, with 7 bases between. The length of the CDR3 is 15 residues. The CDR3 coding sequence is TGCGCCAGCAGTCAATCGAGCGCTAGCACAGATACGCAGTATTTT. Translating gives CASSQSSASTDTQYF.

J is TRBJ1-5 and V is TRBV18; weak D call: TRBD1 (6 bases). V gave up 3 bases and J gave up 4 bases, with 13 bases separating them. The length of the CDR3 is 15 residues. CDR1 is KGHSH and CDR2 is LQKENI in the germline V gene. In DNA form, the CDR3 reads TGTGCCAGCTCACCCGGGACACCTACTAATCAGCCCCAGCATTTT. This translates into CASSPGTPTNQPQHF.

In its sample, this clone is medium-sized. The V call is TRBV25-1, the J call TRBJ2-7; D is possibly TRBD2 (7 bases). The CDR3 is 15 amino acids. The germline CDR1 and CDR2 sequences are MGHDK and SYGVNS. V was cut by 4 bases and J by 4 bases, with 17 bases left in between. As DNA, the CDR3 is TGTGCCAGCAGTGCTCCCGGGGGGCAGGTTTACGAGCAGTACTTC. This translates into CASSAPGGQVYEQYF.

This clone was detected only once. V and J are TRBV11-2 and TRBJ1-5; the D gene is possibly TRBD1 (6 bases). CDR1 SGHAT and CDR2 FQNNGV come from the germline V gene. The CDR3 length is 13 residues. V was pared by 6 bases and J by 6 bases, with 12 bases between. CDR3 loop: CASSDTGFQPQHF. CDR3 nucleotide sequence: TGTGCCAGCAGTGACACAGGGTTTCAGCCCCAGCATTTT.

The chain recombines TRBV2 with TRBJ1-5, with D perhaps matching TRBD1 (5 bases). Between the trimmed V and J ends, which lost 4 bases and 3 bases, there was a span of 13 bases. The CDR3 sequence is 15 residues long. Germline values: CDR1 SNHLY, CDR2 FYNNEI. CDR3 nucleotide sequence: TGTGCCAGCAGTGCCGATCAACAGGTCAATCAGCCCCAGCATTTT. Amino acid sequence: CASSADQQVNQPQHF. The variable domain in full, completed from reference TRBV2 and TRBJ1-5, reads EPEVTQTPSHQVTQMGQEVILRCVPISNHLYFYWYRQILGQKVEFLVSFYNNEISEKSEIFDDQFSVERPDGSNFTLKIRSTKLEDSAMYFCASSADQQVNQPQHFGDGTRLSIL.

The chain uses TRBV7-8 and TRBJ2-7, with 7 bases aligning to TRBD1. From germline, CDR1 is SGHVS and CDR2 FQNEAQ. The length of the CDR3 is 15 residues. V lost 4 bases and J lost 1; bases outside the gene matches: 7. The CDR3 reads CASSSRQGASYEQYF. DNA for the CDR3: TGTGCCAGCAGCTCCAGACAGGGAGCGTCCTACGAGCAGTACTTC.

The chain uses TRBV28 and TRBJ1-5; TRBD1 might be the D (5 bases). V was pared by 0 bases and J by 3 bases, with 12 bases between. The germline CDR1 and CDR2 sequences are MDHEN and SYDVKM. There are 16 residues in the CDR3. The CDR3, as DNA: TGTGCCAGCAGTTTATGGCAGGGAACCTCCAATCAGCCCCAGCATTTT. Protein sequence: CASSLWQGTSNQPQHF.

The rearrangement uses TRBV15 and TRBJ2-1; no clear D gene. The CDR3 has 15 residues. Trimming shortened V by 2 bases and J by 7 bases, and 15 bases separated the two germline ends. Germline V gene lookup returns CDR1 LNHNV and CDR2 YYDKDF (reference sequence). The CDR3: CATSRHNDIVNEQFF. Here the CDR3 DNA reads TGTGCCACCAGCAGACACAATGACATTGTGAATGAGCAGTTCTTC.

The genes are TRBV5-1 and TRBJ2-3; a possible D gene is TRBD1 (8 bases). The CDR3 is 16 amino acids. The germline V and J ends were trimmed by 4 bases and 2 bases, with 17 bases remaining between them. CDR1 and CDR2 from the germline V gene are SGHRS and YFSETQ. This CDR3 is CASSITGGGHTDTQYF. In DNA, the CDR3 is TGCGCCAGCAGCATTACAGGGGGGGGACACACAGATACGCAGTATTTT. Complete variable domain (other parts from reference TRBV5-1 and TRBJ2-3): KAGVTQTPRYLIKTRGQQVTLSCSPISGHRSVSWYQQTPGQGLQFLFEYFSETQRNKGNFPGRFSGRQFSNSRSEMNVSTLELGDSALYLCASSITGGGHTDTQYFGPGTRLTVL.

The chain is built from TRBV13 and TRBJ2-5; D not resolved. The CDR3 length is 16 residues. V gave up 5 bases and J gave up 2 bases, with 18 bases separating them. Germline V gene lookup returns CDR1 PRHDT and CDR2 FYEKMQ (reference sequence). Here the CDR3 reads CASSPDIASTQETQYF. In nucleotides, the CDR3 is TGTGCCAGCAGCCCCGACATCGCCTCGACACAAGAGACCCAGTACTTC. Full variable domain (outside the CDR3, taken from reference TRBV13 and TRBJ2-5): AAGVIQSPRHLIKEKRETATLKCYPIPRHDTVYWYQQGPGQDPQFLISFYEKMQSDKGSIPDRFSAQQFSDYHSELNMSSLELGDSALYFCASSPDIASTQETQYFGPGTRLLVL.

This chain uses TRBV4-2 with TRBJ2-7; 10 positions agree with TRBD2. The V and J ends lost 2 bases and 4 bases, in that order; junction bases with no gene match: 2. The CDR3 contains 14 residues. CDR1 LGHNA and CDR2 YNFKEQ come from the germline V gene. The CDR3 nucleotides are TGTGCCAGCAGCCAACCTAGCGGGGGTTACGAGCAGTACTTC. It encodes CASSQPSGGYEQYF.

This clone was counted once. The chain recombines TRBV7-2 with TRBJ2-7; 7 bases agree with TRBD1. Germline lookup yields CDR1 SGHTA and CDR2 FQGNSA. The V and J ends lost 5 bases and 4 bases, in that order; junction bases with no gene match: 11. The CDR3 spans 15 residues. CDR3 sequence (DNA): TGTGCCAGCAGCCCTCGTAGGGCAGGGGGTTACGAGCAGTACTTC. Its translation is CASSPRRAGGYEQYF.

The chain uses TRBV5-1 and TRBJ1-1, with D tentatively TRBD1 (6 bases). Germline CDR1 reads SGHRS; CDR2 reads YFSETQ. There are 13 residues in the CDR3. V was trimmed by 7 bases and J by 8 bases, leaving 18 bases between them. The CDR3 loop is CASAWGAGGEAFF. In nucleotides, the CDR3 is TGCGCCAGCGCCTGGGGCGCGGGGGGCGAAGCTTTCTTT.

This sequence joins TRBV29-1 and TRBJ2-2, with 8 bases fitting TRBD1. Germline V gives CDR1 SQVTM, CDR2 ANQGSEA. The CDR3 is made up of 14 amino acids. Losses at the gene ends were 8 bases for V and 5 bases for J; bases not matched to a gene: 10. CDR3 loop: CSTLQGDGTGELFF. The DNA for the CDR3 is TGCAGCACTCTACAGGGGGACGGTACCGGGGAGCTGTTTTTT.

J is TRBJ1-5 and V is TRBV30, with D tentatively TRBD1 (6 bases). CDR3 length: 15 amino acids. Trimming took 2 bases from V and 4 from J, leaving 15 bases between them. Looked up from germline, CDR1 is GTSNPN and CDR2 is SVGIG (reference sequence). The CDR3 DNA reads TGTGCCTGGAGTACCTCATACAGGGAGAATCAGCCCCAGCATTTT. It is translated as CAWSTSYRENQPQHF.

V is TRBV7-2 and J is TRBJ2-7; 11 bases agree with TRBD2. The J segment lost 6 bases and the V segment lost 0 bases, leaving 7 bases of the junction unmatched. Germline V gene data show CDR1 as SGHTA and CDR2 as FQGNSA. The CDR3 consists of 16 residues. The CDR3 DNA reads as TGTGCCAGCAGCTTAGCAGGGACTAGCGGTAAGAGCGAGCAGTACTTC. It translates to CASSLAGTSGKSEQYF.

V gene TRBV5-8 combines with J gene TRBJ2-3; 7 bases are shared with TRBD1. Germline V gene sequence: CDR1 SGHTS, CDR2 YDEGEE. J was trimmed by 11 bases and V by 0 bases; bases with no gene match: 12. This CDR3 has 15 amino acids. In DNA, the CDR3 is TGTGCCAGCAGCTTGGGCGGACAGGTCCAGTTCGGGCAGTATTTT. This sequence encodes CASSLGGQVQFGQYF.